A selection of T cell receptor beta chains follows, all from one sample in a study of shared clonotypes between healthy human individuals. TCRdb's table, derived via immunoSEQ multiplex PCR, lists solely in-frame clones and lacks some. The sample lists a few million clones; approximately 95% were seen once. Sample: naive CD4+ T cells from PBMCs. Receptors originate from a man between 18 and 29 years old in good health. Some clones in this sample may be carry-over from other donors' samples. The CDR3 runs from the conserved cysteine through the conserved F or W. Each record gives: D gene, J gene, V gene, CDR3 protein, CDR3 DNA. The D gene is left open where the match is weak.

>TRBD2|TRBJ2-6|TRBV4-1
CASSPGIRTSGDSSGANVLTF
TGCGCCAGCAGCCCTGGGATTAGGACTAGCGGAGATAGTTCTGGGGCCAACGTCCTGACTTTC
>TRBD2|TRBJ2-1|TRBV4-1
CASSPSGSYNEQFF
TGCGCCAGCAGCCCTAGCGGGAGCTACAATGAGCAGTTCTTC
>-|TRBJ1-2|TRBV29-1
CSVGGDYGYTF
TGCAGCGTGGGGGGAGACTATGGCTACACCTTC
>TRBD1|TRBJ1-1|TRBV7-6
CASSLAGTAGTEAFF
TGTGCCAGCAGCTTAGCGGGGACAGCGGGCACTGAAGCTTTCTTT
>-|TRBJ1-3|TRBV29-1
CSVQTGVINTIYF
TGCAGCGTTCAAACCGGGGTCATAAACACCATATATTTT
>-|TRBJ2-3|TRBV18
CASSPSIQGTDTQYF
TGTGCCAGCTCACCATCGATACAAGGCACAGATACGCAGTATTTT
>TRBD2|TRBJ2-3|TRBV30
CARQLAGGDTQYF
TGTGCCCGCCAACTAGCGGGAGGAGATACGCAGTATTTT
>-|TRBJ2-2|TRBV28
CASGQLNTGELFF
TGTGCCAGCGGACAGCTGAACACCGGGGAGCTGTTTTTT
>TRBD1|TRBJ1-2|TRBV27
CASSPGTGRSYTF
TGTGCCAGCAGTCCCGGGACAGGGAGGAGCTACACCTTC
>TRBD2|TRBJ2-1|TRBV19
CASSITLLAPYNEQFF
TGTGCCAGTAGTATAACTCTACTAGCGCCGTACAATGAGCAGTTCTTC